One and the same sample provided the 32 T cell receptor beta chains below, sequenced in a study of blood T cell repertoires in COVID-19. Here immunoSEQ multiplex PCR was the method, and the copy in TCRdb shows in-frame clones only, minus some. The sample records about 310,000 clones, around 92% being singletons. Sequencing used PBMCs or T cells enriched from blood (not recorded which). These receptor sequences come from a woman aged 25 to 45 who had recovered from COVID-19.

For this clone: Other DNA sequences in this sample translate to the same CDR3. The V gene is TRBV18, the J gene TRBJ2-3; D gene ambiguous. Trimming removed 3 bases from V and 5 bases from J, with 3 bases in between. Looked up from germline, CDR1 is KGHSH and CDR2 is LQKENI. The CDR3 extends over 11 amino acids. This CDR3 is CASSPRDTQYF. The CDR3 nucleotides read TGTGCCAGCTCACCCAGAGATACGCAGTATTTT.

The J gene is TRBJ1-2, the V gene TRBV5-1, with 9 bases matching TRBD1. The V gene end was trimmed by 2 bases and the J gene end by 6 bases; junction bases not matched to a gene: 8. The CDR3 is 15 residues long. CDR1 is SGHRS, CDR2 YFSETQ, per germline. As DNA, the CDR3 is TGCGCCAGCAGCTTTGGGGACAGGGTGGCGGATGGCTACACCTTC. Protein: CASSFGDRVADGYTF.

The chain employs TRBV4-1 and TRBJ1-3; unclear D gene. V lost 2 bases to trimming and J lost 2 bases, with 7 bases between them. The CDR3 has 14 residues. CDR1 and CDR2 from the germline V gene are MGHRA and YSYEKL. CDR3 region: CASSQQETGNTIYF. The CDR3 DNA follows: TGCGCCAGCAGCCAACAAGAGACTGGAAACACCATATATTTT.

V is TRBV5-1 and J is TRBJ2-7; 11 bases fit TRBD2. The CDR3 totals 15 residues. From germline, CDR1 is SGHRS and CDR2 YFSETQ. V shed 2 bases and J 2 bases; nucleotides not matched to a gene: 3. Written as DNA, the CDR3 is TGCGCCAGCAGCTTTGGGACTAGCGGAACCTACGAGCAGTACTTC. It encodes CASSFGTSGTYEQYF.

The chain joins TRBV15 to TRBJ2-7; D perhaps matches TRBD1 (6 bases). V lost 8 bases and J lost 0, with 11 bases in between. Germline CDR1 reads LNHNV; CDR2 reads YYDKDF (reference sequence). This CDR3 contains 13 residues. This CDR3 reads CATGQISSYEQYF. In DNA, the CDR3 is TGTGCCACCGGACAGATCTCCTCCTACGAGCAGTACTTC.

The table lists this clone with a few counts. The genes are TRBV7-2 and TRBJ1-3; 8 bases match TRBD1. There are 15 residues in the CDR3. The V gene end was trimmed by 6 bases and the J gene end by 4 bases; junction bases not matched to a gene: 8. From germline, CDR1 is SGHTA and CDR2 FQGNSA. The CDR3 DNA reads TGTGCCAGCAGTCCACAGGGGGTAGAAGGAAACACCATATATTTT. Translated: CASSPQGVEGNTIYF.

DNA of the CDR3: TGTGCCAGCAGTTTTGTCGGAGAGAGTCAAGAGACCCAGTACTTC. As protein: CASSFVGESQETQYF. This chain uses TRBV28 with TRBJ2-5; no definite D call. V gave up 3 bases and J gave up 2 bases, with 13 bases separating them. The CDR3 runs 15 residues. CDR1 is MDHEN, CDR2 SYDVKM, per germline.

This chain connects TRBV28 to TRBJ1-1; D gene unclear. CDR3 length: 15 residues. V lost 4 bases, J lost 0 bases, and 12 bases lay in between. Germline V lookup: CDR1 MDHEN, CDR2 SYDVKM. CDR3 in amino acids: CASSSWRYMNTEAFF. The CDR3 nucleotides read TGTGCCAGCAGTTCCTGGAGGTACATGAACACTGAAGCTTTCTTT. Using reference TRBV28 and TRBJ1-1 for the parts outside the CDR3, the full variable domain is DVKVTQSSRYLVKRTGEKVFLECVQDMDHENMFWYRQDPGLGLRLIYFSYDVKMKEKGDIPEGYSVSREKKERFSLILESASTNQTSMYLCASSSWRYMNTEAFFGQGTRLTVV.

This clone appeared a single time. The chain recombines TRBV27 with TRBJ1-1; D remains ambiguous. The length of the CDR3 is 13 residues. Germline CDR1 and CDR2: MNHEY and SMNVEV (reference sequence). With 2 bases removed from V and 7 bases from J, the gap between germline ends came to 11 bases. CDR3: CASSLTAGNEAFF. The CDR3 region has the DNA TGTGCCAGCAGTTTAACGGCGGGGAATGAAGCTTTCTTT.

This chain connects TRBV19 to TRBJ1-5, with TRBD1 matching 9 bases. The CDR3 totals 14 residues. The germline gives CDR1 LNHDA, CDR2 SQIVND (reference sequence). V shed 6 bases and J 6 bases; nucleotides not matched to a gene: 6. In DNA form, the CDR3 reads TGTGCCAGTAGACCGACAGGGGGGGGTCAGCCCCAGCATTTT. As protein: CASRPTGGGQPQHF.

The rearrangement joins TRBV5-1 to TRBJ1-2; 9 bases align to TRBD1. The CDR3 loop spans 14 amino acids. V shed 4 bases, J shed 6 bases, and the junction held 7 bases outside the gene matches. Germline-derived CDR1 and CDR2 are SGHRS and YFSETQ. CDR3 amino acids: CASSLGQGFNGYTF. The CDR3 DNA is TGCGCCAGCAGCCTCGGACAGGGGTTTAATGGCTACACCTTC.

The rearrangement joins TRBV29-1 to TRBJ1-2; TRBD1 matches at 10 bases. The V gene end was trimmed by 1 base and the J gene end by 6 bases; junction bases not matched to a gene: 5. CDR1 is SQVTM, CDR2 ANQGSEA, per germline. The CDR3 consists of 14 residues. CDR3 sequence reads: CSVEAGTGEDGYTF. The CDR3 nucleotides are TGCAGCGTTGAAGCTGGGACAGGGGAAGATGGCTACACCTTC.

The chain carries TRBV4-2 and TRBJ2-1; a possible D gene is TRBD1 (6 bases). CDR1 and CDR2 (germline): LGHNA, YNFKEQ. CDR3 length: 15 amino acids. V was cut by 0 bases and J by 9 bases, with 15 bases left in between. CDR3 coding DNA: TGTGCCAGCAGCCAAGAGGGGGCACTCCACCCTGAGCAGTTCTTC. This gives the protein CASSQEGALHPEQFF.

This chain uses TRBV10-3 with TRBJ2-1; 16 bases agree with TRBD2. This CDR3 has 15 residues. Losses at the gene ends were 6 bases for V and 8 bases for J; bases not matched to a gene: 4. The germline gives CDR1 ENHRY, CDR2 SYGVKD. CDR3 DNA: TGTGCCATCAGAGGGACTAGCGGGAGGGCGGATGAGCAGTTCTTC. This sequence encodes CAIRGTSGRADEQFF.

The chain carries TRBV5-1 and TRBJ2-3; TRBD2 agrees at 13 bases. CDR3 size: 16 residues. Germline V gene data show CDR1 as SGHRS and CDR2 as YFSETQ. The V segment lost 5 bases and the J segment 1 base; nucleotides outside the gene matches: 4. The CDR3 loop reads CASRTSGRRGTDTQYF. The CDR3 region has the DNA TGCGCCAGCAGGACTAGCGGGAGGAGAGGCACAGATACGCAGTATTTT.

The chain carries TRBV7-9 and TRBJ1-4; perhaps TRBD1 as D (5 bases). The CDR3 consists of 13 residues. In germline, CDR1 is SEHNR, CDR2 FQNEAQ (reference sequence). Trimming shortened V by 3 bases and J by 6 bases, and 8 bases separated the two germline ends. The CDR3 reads CASSLVGDEKLFF. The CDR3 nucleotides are TGTGCCAGCAGCTTGGTAGGGGATGAAAAACTGTTTTTT.

The CDR3 sequence is CASSLGTADTQYF. The CDR3 DNA is TGTGCCAGCAGTTTGGGGACTGCAGATACGCAGTATTTT. This chain joins TRBV28 and TRBJ2-3, with D perhaps matching TRBD2 (6 bases). Germline loops: CDR1 MDHEN, CDR2 SYDVKM. The CDR3 is 13 amino acids. The V end lost 3 bases, the J end lost 4 bases, and 8 bases lay between the germline ends.

The CDR3 is CSVETSGRTYEQYF. In DNA, the CDR3 is TGCAGCGTTGAAACTAGCGGGAGGACCTACGAGCAGTACTTC. The gene calls are TRBV29-1 and TRBJ2-7, with 12 positions matching TRBD2. Germline CDR1 reads SQVTM; CDR2 reads ANQGSEA. V lost 2 bases to trimming and J lost 2 bases; unmatched junction nucleotides: 1. CDR3 length: 14 amino acids.

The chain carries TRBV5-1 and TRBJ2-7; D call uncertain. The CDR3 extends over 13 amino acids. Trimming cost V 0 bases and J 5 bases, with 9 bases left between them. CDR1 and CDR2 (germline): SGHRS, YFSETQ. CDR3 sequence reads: CASSLATANEQYF. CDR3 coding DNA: TGCGCCAGCAGCTTGGCAACAGCCAACGAGCAGTACTTC.

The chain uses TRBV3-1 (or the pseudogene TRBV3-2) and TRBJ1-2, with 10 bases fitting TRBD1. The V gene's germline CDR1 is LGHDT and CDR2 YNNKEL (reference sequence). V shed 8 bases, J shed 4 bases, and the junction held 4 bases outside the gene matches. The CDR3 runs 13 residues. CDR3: CASGDRGLYGYTF. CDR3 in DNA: TGTGCCAGCGGGGACAGGGGACTCTATGGCTACACCTTC.

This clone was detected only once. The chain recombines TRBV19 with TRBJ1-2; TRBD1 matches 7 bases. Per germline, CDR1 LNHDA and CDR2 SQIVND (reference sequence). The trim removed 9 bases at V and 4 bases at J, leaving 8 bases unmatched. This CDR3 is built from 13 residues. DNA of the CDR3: TGTGCCAGCGGGGACAGACCCTCCTATGGCTACACCTTC. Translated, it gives CASGDRPSYGYTF.

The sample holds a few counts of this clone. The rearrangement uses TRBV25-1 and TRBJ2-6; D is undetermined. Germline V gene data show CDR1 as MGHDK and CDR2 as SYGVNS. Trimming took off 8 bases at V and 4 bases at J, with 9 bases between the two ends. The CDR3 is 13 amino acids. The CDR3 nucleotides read TGTGCCAGCTTCCGTTCGGGGGCCAACGTCCTGACTTTC. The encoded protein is CASFRSGANVLTF.

The CDR3 spells CASSFSGDNNSPLHF. In DNA, the CDR3 is TGTGCCAGCAGTTTTTCAGGGGATAATAATTCACCCCTCCACTTT. This chain uses TRBV6-5 with TRBJ1-6, with TRBD1 as a possible D gene (6 bases). The CDR3 has 15 amino acids. Trimming left V 4 bases short and J 5 bases short, with 12 bases between. The V gene's germline CDR1 is MNHEY and CDR2 SVGAGI.

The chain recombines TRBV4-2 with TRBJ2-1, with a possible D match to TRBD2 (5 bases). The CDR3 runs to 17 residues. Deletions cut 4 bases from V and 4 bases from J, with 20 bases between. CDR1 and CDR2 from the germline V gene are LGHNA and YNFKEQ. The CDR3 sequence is CASSRSPVASLYNEQFF. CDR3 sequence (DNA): TGTGCCAGCAGCCGCTCGCCGGTGGCTAGCTTGTACAATGAGCAGTTCTTC.

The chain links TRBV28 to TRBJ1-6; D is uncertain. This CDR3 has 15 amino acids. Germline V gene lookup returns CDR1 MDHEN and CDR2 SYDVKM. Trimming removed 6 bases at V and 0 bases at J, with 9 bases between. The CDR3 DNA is TGTGCCAGCAGCCACCCGAGCTCCTATAATTCACCCCTCCACTTT. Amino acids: CASSHPSSYNSPLHF.

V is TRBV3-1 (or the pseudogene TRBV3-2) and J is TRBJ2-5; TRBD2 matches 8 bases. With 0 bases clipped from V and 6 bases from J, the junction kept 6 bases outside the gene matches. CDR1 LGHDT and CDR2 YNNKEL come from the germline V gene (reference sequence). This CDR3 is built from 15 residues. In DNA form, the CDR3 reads TGTGCCAGCAGCCAAGAGGGACGGGGGGGACAGACCCAGTACTTC. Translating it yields CASSQEGRGGQTQYF.

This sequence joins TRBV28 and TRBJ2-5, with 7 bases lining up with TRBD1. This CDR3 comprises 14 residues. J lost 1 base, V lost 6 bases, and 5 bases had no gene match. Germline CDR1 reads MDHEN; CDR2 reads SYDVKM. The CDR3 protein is CASSLGQSQETQYF. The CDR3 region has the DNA TGTGCCAGCAGCTTGGGACAGTCCCAAGAGACCCAGTACTTC.

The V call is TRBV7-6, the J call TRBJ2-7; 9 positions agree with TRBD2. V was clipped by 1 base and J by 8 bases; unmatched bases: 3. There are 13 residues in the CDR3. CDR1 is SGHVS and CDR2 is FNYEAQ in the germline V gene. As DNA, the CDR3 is TGTGCCAGCAGCTTAGGCGGGGGGGATAAGCAGTACTTC. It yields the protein CASSLGGGDKQYF.

The CDR3 here is CASSLIALRLGGETQYF. The CDR3 nucleotides are TGCGCCAGCAGCTTGATTGCCCTACGTCTTGGAGGAGAGACCCAGTACTTC. V gene TRBV5-1 combines with J gene TRBJ2-5, with D perhaps matching TRBD2 (5 bases). V gave up 1 base and J gave up 4 bases, with 20 bases separating them. Germline loops: CDR1 SGHRS, CDR2 YFSETQ. The CDR3 length is 17 residues.

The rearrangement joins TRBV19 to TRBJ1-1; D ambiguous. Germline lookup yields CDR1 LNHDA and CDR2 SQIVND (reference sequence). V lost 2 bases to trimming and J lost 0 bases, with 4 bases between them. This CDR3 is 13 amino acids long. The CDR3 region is CASSIQMNTEAFF. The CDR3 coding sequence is TGTGCCAGTAGTATACAAATGAACACTGAAGCTTTCTTT.

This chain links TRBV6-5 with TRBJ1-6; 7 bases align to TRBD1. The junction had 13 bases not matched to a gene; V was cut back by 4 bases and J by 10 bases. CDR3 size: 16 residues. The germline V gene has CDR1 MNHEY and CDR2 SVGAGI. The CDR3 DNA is TGTGCCAGCAGTTTGTCCGGGACAGAGTACCCCTCACCCCTCCACTTT. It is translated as CASSLSGTEYPSPLHF.

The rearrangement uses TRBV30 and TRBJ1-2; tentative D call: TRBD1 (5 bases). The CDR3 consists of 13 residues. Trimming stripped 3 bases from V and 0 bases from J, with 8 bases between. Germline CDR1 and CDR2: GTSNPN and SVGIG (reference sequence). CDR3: CAWRTDPNYGYTF. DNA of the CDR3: TGTGCCTGGAGGACAGACCCTAACTATGGCTACACCTTC.